The present T cell receptor (beta chain) was sequenced within a study of long-term antiretroviral therapy in people with HIV. Study results and limitations: Relative to transplant donor controls, diversity remained lower despite increasing after ART.

In regard to this clone: Its cognate antigen is unknown.

The assay used was immunoSEQ (version v3.0), run at survey level. Sequenced by immunoSEQ multiplex PCR; TCRdb stores in-frame clones only, minus some. This table holds 25,000 to 30,000 clones, roughly nine tenths found once. No fewer than two post-ART and no fewer than one pre-ART PBMC samples existed for each donor. Treatment for all HIV-infected participants took place in the United States. This CDR3 spans 13 amino acids. V dropped 3 bases and J dropped 8 bases, with 10 bases sitting between them. The V gene's germline CDR1 is MNHEY and CDR2 SMNVEV (reference sequence). The starting material was unsorted PBMCs, obtained approximately 2.7 years after starting antiretroviral therapy. The chain joins TRBV27 to TRBJ1-4; unclear D gene. This clonotype was sampled from a man in his forties with HIV. CDR3 sequence reads: CASSFSGFEKLFF. The CDR3, as DNA: TGTGCCAGCAGTTTTTCCGGGTTCGAAAAACTGTTTTTT.